This TCR beta chain was sequenced during a study of T cells in Graves' hyperthyroidism and ophthalmopathy (dated by TCRdb to the late 2010s). Looking at the study overall: Peripheral blood samples were taken at the time of initial diagnosis, prior to any treatment. TCR V-J signatures able to tell the groups apart were searched for in a discovery cohort of 95 to 100 patients, of whom over 40 had Graves' ophthalmopathy and around 57 had stable Graves' hyperthyroidism. An independent validation cohort of fewer than 20 hyperthyroidism patients and about 15 patients who later progressed to ophthalmopathy tested prospective prediction of ophthalmopathy. The roughly 94 discovery patients were randomly divided into training and test sets at a 7:3 ratio. In addition, the study compared T-cell repertoires in thyroid tissue and in blood from about 6 Graves' hyperthyroidism patients. After blood sampling, hyperthyroidism patients were treated with methimazole at a starting dose of 30 mg daily, and ophthalmopathy patients were treated with high-dose intravenous methylprednisolone. The paper describes TCR Vbeta CDR3 sequencing of more than 120 peripheral blood samples, made up of around 41 ophthalmopathy patients, some 80 hyperthyroidism patients and 17 progressor patients. What the work shows at the level of the full study, not this receptor alone: Sample size was not statistically predetermined, and blinding of investigators to group allocation was not performed. Ophthalmopathy was separated from stable hyperthyroidism by a 13 V-J signature model, with over 85% sensitivity and just over 81% specificity obtained in cross-validation and 80%/75% obtained in testing. Most expanded thyroid clonotypes (frequency above 0.001) were also detected in blood, suggesting blood repertoires may reflect thyroid immune responses. During validation, the model predicted progression to ophthalmopathy a median of approximately 6.5 months ahead of onset, with just under 71% sensitivity and almost 75% specificity.

Ophthalmopathy patients had moderately to severely active disease, with a Clinical Activity Score of 3 or more, a NOSPECS grade of 4 or more, and a disease duration of less than 3 months. The study excluded patients with uncontrolled infections, other autoimmune diseases, pregnancy or lactation. Diagnoses were based on clinical symptoms, serum thyroxine and TRAb, thyroid ultrasound and orbital computed tomography. Ficoll-Paque density gradient centrifugation was used to isolate PBMCs from around 9.1 ml of fresh peripheral blood. Trizol reagent was used to extract total RNA, and RNA quality was then checked on an Agilent 2100 Bioanalyzer. The TCR beta CDR3 regions were amplified from the RNA transcripts. A first-round RT-PCR of the TCR CDR3 used the HTBI primer set with the Qiagen OneStep RT-PCR kit. A second multiplex PCR round built the libraries, followed by size selection and purification. Libraries were sequenced paired-end with 100 bp reads on an Illumina HiSeq2000. As for the original processing: SOAPnuke was used to process the raw data, removing reads that contained adapters or uncalled bases, had a mean Phred below 15, or lacked an exact match to the constant primer or identifier. High-quality paired reads were merged using COPE v1.2.5, and each unique nucleotide sequence was defined as a clonotype. Clonotypes were aligned to IMGT TRBV, TRBD and TRBJ reference segments using MiTCR v1.1. The analysis was restricted to V-J combinations with a frequency above 0.0001, which together covered just over 98% of the repertoires. A TCS score was defined as the ratio between F50 (clonal expansion) and ExV (chaos), using BLOSUM62-based TCRdist between CDR3 peptides within each V-J. Welch's t-statistics and random forest reduced 500 to 550 V-J features to around 14, which were used in a naive Bayes classifier (R e1071). Through fastp at Q25 and MiXCR, TCRdb rebuilt clones from the public reads, retaining in-frame beta chains. CDR3 protein duplicates are merged, each entry listing the most common genes and DNA. The authors' filters were not applied to this entry. The sample contains about half a million distinct CDR3 sequences, about 20% of them found a single time. Of the sample, about 50% is held by the ten largest clones.

The V end loses 4 bases and the J end loses 5 bases, and a stretch of 17 bases separates them. The CDR3 spans 15 residues, from the cysteine through the phenylalanine. CDR3 DNA is the only sequence kept; it has 45 bases, read in frame from the first base. Taken from the germline V gene, the CDR1 and CDR2 loops are SGHAT and FQNNGV. The sample holds a few counts of this clonotype. There is no known antigen for this receptor. This could be a read error, since a much larger clone is one nucleotide away. The V gene is TRBV11-2 and the J gene is TRBJ2-5, with the D gene not clear enough to name. The origin of this receptor is a man in his forties with Graves' ophthalmopathy. Sequencing used blood. The CDR3 region: CASSSPEVRVETQYF. In nucleotides, the sequence is TGTGCCAGCAGCTCGCCAGAAGTGAGAGTCGAGACCCAGTACTTC.